This T cell receptor beta chain was sequenced for a study of blood T cells in healthy people across ages. Germline lookup yields CDR1 MNHNY and CDR2 SVGAGI (reference sequence). This CDR3 has 14 residues. V shed 5 bases and J shed 10 bases, with 15 bases lying between them. The table lists this clonotype with a few counts. A J-beta primer mix and a sample-barcoded 5' primer were used in a second PCR of roughly 7 to 12 cycles. All cDNA molecules were each tagged by a template-switch adaptor with 12 random nucleotides. In TCRdb, the 5' RACE reads were re-called with MiXCR into one record per CDR3 protein. Of more than 900,000 distinct CDR3 sequences listed, 29% are singletons. The sample was also linked to a second study, of T cells of mothers and their children. That report notes: Once extracted, all RNA went into cDNA synthesis at roughly 1.5 ug per 15 ul. Regardless of relatedness, pairs show thymic selection shaping TCR recombination output in a similar manner.

The chain couples TRBV6-6 to TRBJ1-6; D not resolved. Sequenced material: blood. This clonotype was sampled from a woman in her thirties or forties in good health. CDR3 loop: CASSAPGSSSPLHF. CDR3 DNA sequence: TGTGCCAGCAGTGCCCCGGGCAGTTCGTCACCCCTCCACTTT.